A selection of T cell receptor beta chains follows, all from one sample in a study of molecular identifiers for immune sequencing clone quantification. MiXCR, run by TCRdb on the PCR reads, gives a single entry per CDR3 protein. The table records more than 95,000 distinct CDR3 sequences, approximately 25% of them present only once. Sequenced: naive CD8+ T cells from blood, with Jurkat cell RNA spiked in. The receptors were sampled from a human donor in good health. Some libraries in this study had Jurkat cell RNA spiked in. Each CDR3 is given with its conserved first and last residue. A D gene is named only where the DNA matches it firmly. Size values are once, few and many counts, or a class for expanded clones, and some rows have none.

DNA | CDR3 | J | V | length | size | D
TGTGCCTGGAGTTGGGGACAGGGCTGGGACACTGAAGCTTTCTTT | CAWSWGQGWDTEAFF | TRBJ1-1 | TRBV30 | 15 | . | TRBD1
TGTGCCAGCAGCTTAGCGAGGGGAATAGAAGGCGGGGAGCTGTTTTTT | CASSLARGIEGGELFF | TRBJ2-2 | TRBV7-3 | 16 | . | .
TGTGCCAGCAGCTTAGGAGAGGGCAAGTTCTTC | CASSLGEGKFF | TRBJ2-1 | TRBV7-9 | 11 | many | .
TGTGCCAGCAGCCCCGGACTAGGCGGAATGGAGCAGTACTTC | CASSPGLGGMEQYF | TRBJ2-7 | TRBV13 | 14 | many | TRBD2
TGTGCCAGCAGCCCGCCCCCGAAACTGCGCCCCTACAATGAGCAGTTCTTC | CASSPPPKLRPYNEQFF | TRBJ2-1 | TRBV7-9 | 17 | . | .
TGTGCCAGCAGCGTAGAAGGGACTACGGTCGAGCAGTACTTC | CASSVEGTTVEQYF | TRBJ2-7 | TRBV9 | 14 | many | TRBD2
TGTGCCAGCAGCGAAGCCGGGGGCAATCAGCCCCAGCATTTT | CASSEAGGNQPQHF | TRBJ1-5 | TRBV7-9 | 14 | many | .
TGTGCCAGCAGGGCGATGGGACAGTATTTGAACACTGAAGCTTTCTTT | CASRAMGQYLNTEAFF | TRBJ1-1 | TRBV6-5 | 16 | many | TRBD1
TGCAGCGTTGAAACCCTCCGGGGGCGAGAAAACACTGAAGCTTTCTTT | CSVETLRGRENTEAFF | TRBJ1-1 | TRBV29-1 | 16 | . | .
TGTGCCAGCAGCCCGGGACAGGAAGAGGCCCAGTACTTC | CASSPGQEEAQYF | TRBJ2-5 | TRBV3-1 | 13 | . | TRBD1
TGTGCCATCAGTGAGAGTCGGGGGACAGATACGCAGTATTTT | CAISESRGTDTQYF | TRBJ2-3 | TRBV10-3 | 14 | many | .
TGTGCCACCACTAGCACAGATACGCAGTATTTT | CATTSTDTQYF | TRBJ2-3 | TRBV27 | 11 | . | .
TGTGCCAGCAGTTCAGGGGTTACCAATCAGCCCCAGTATTTT | CASSSGVTNQPQYF | TRBJ2-3 | TRBV6-5 | 14 | few | .
TGTGCCAGCAGCTTAGGGATTGGCACTGAAGCTTTCTTT | CASSLGIGTEAFF | TRBJ1-1 | TRBV7-9 | 13 | many | .
TGTGCCAGCAGCTTCCCCCGGGACAGGGGTGGCGCAGATACGCAGTATTTT | CASSFPRDRGGADTQYF | TRBJ2-3 | TRBV7-9 | 17 | many | TRBD1
TGTGCCAGCAGTCCTCGCGACGGGGGGTACGAGCAGTACTTC | CASSPRDGGYEQYF | TRBJ2-7 | TRBV6-6 | 14 | few | TRBD2
TGTGCCAGTAGTATTACGTCAGGGGAGAACAATGAGCAGTTCTTC | CASSITSGENNEQFF | TRBJ2-1 | TRBV19 | 15 | many | .
TGTGCCAGCAGCCGGAGGGGCACAGATACGCAGTATTTT | CASSRRGTDTQYF | TRBJ2-3 | TRBV13 | 13 | many | .
TGCAGTGCTAGAGCCGTCGGTTCCGGGGAGCAGTACTTC | CSARAVGSGEQYF | TRBJ2-7 | TRBV20-1 | 13 | few | .
TGTGCCAGTAGTGCAGGGACAGGGACATCAAGATATGGCTACACCTTC | CASSAGTGTSRYGYTF | TRBJ1-2 | TRBV19 | 16 | once | TRBD1
TGCAGTGCTAGAGTAGGTCAGTGGCCCGAGCAGTACTTC | CSARVGQWPEQYF | TRBJ2-7 | TRBV20-1 | 13 | once | .
TGTGCCATCAGTGGGACTGGGACAGGGGTGAACACTGAAGCTTTCTTT | CAISGTGTGVNTEAFF | TRBJ1-1 | TRBV10-3 | 16 | . | TRBD1
TGCGCCAGCAGCCAAGATAACCGCGGGCGGAACACCGGGGAGCTGTTTTTT | CASSQDNRGRNTGELFF | TRBJ2-2 | TRBV4-3 | 17 | few | .
TGTGCCAGCAGCTTATATAACGGGCCCTACGAGCAGTACTTC | CASSLYNGPYEQYF | TRBJ2-7 | TRBV11-2 | 14 | few | .
TGTGCCAGTAGTATAGATCTGGAACTCCGGAACACTGAAGCTTTCTTT | CASSIDLELRNTEAFF | TRBJ1-1 | TRBV19 | 16 | many | .
TGCGCCAGCAGCCAGATCGGGACAGGGCACTACGAGCAGTACTTC | CASSQIGTGHYEQYF | TRBJ2-7 | TRBV4-1 | 15 | many | TRBD1
TGTGCCAGCTCAGCCGGGACAGTGCACGCCGGGGAGCTGTTTTTT | CASSAGTVHAGELFF | TRBJ2-2 | TRBV6-4 | 15 | . | TRBD1
TGTGCCAGCAGTCCTTGGGCGGCAGGGAAGAGCAATCAGCCCCAGCATTTT | CASSPWAAGKSNQPQHF | TRBJ1-5 | TRBV6-2/TRBV6-3 | 17 | . | .
TGTGCCAGCAGCCTATCAGGAAGAACTGAAGCTTTCTTT | CASSLSGRTEAFF | TRBJ1-1 | TRBV9 | 13 | . | .
TGTGCCAGTAGTCCGTACCACAGGGGTAATCAGCCCCAGCATTTT | CASSPYHRGNQPQHF | TRBJ1-5 | TRBV19 | 15 | many | TRBD1